Listed below are T cell receptor beta chains from one sample, sequenced in a study of CD8+CD57+ T cells in acquired aplastic anemia. TCRdb ran MiXCR on the reads and lists one entry per CDR3 protein. The repertoire holds about 43,000 distinct CDR3 sequences, with less than 65% as singletons. The sample comprised sorted CD4+, CD8+, or CD8+CD57+ T cells (not recorded which) from PBMCs. The receptors derive from a human donor with aplastic anemia. CDR3s include the opening cysteine and the closing phenylalanine or tryptophan. Fields, in order: CDR3 length, J gene, D gene, clone size, V gene, CDR3 DNA, CDR3 protein. The D gene is left open where the match is weak. Rows give clone size only sometimes, using once, few, many, or a class for an expanded clone.

cdr3_length: 15; j_call: TRBJ1-5; d_call: TRBD1; clone_size: .; v_call: TRBV19; cdr3_nt: TGTGCCAGTAGTCAACAGGGGGCGCTTTTACAGCCCCAGCATTTT; cdr3_aa: CASSQQGALLQPQHF
cdr3_length: 15; j_call: TRBJ2-2; d_call: TRBD2; clone_size: .; v_call: TRBV2; cdr3_nt: TGTGCCAGCACCGGGACTAGCGGCCCCACCGGGGAGCTGTTTTTT; cdr3_aa: CASTGTSGPTGELFF
cdr3_length: 14; j_call: TRBJ2-3; d_call: .; clone_size: .; v_call: TRBV27; cdr3_nt: TGTGCCACCTCGCTGGCGGGATTCACAGATACGCAGTATTTT; cdr3_aa: CATSLAGFTDTQYF
cdr3_length: 17; j_call: TRBJ2-1; d_call: TRBD2; clone_size: .; v_call: TRBV20-1; cdr3_nt: TGCAGTGCTAGAGATGGACAACTAGCGGGGGCCGAAGGTGAGCAGTTCTTC; cdr3_aa: CSARDGQLAGAEGEQFF
cdr3_length: 13; j_call: TRBJ2-7; d_call: .; clone_size: once; v_call: TRBV5-6; cdr3_nt: TGTGCCAGCAGCTTTCCTACTAGCTACGAGCAGTACTTC; cdr3_aa: CASSFPTSYEQYF
cdr3_length: 14; j_call: TRBJ1-1; d_call: TRBD1; clone_size: many; v_call: TRBV7-8; cdr3_nt: TGTGCCAGCAGCCCCACAGGGGGCAGGACTGAAGCTTTCTTT; cdr3_aa: CASSPTGGRTEAFF
cdr3_length: 14; j_call: TRBJ2-3; d_call: .; clone_size: .; v_call: TRBV7-2; cdr3_nt: TGTGCCAGCGGGGAGAGGGCAAGCACAGATACGCAGTATTTT; cdr3_aa: CASGERASTDTQYF
cdr3_length: 16; j_call: TRBJ2-2; d_call: .; clone_size: many; v_call: TRBV5-1; cdr3_nt: TGCGCCAGCAGCTTGGAGGGATCCCCGAACACCGGGGAGCTGTTTTTT; cdr3_aa: CASSLEGSPNTGELFF
cdr3_length: 15; j_call: TRBJ2-1; d_call: TRBD2; clone_size: .; v_call: TRBV3-1; cdr3_nt: TGTGCCAGCAGCCAAAGAGCGGGGGGGCGCGGTGAGCAGTTCTTC; cdr3_aa: CASSQRAGGRGEQFF
cdr3_length: 14; j_call: TRBJ2-5; d_call: TRBD2; clone_size: .; v_call: TRBV2; cdr3_nt: TGTGCCAGCAGTGGACTAGCGGGGCAAGAGACCCAGTACTTC; cdr3_aa: CASSGLAGQETQYF
cdr3_length: 15; j_call: TRBJ2-3; d_call: TRBD1; clone_size: many; v_call: TRBV6-5; cdr3_nt: TGTGCCAGCAGTCGGGGACAGGGGGTTACAGATACGCAGTATTTT; cdr3_aa: CASSRGQGVTDTQYF
cdr3_length: 13; j_call: TRBJ1-3; d_call: .; clone_size: once; v_call: TRBV19; cdr3_nt: TGTGCCATCTCGGGGAACTCTGGAAACACCATATATTTT; cdr3_aa: CAISGNSGNTIYF
cdr3_length: 15; j_call: TRBJ2-6; d_call: .; clone_size: many; v_call: TRBV6-1; cdr3_nt: TGTGCCAGCAGTGAATCGGGGGCTGGGGCCAACGTCCTGACTTTC; cdr3_aa: CASSESGAGANVLTF
cdr3_length: 17; j_call: TRBJ2-7; d_call: TRBD2; clone_size: many; v_call: TRBV13; cdr3_nt: TGTGCCAGCAGCTCCTTTTTAGCGGGGGGGCGTCCCTACGAGCAGTACTTC; cdr3_aa: CASSSFLAGGRPYEQYF
cdr3_length: 15; j_call: TRBJ2-7; d_call: .; clone_size: .; v_call: TRBV5-8; cdr3_nt: TGTGCCAGCAGCTTGTTCCTTCGGGACAACTACGAGCAGTACTTC; cdr3_aa: CASSLFLRDNYEQYF
cdr3_length: 17; j_call: TRBJ2-2; d_call: TRBD2; clone_size: many; v_call: TRBV6-2/TRBV6-3; cdr3_nt: TGTGCCAGCAACCTACTAGCGGGGGGCCATAACACCGGGGAGCTGTTTTTT; cdr3_aa: CASNLLAGGHNTGELFF
cdr3_length: 15; j_call: TRBJ1-1; d_call: TRBD1; clone_size: .; v_call: TRBV20-1; cdr3_nt: TGCAGTGCTCCCGGGACAGGAACTCTTAACACTGAAGCTTTCTTT; cdr3_aa: CSAPGTGTLNTEAFF
cdr3_length: 16; j_call: TRBJ1-5; d_call: .; clone_size: .; v_call: TRBV15; cdr3_nt: TGTGCCACCAGCAGAGATGCTGCAGGGAATAATCAGCCCCAGCATTTT; cdr3_aa: CATSRDAAGNNQPQHF
cdr3_length: 16; j_call: TRBJ2-3; d_call: .; clone_size: .; v_call: TRBV19; cdr3_nt: TGTGCCAGTAGTATATTAGGAGGATCTAGCACAGATACGCAGTATTTT; cdr3_aa: CASSILGGSSTDTQYF
cdr3_length: 14; j_call: TRBJ1-4; d_call: TRBD1; clone_size: .; v_call: TRBV19; cdr3_nt: TGTGCCAGTAGTATTCAGGGACAGGAGGGAAAACTGTTTTTT; cdr3_aa: CASSIQGQEGKLFF
cdr3_length: 12; j_call: TRBJ2-7; d_call: .; clone_size: .; v_call: TRBV10-3; cdr3_nt: TGTGCCATCAGTGACCTAGCGTACGAGCAGTACTTC; cdr3_aa: CAISDLAYEQYF
cdr3_length: 14; j_call: TRBJ2-2; d_call: TRBD1; clone_size: many; v_call: TRBV12-3/TRBV12-4; cdr3_nt: TGTGCCAGCAGTTCGGACAGGGGGGCCGGGGAGCTGTTTTTT; cdr3_aa: CASSSDRGAGELFF
cdr3_length: 16; j_call: TRBJ1-1; d_call: .; clone_size: .; v_call: TRBV20-1; cdr3_nt: TGCAGTGCTACGCAGGATGGACGAGGTTTGAACACCGAAGCTTTCTTT; cdr3_aa: CSATQDGRGLNTEAFF
cdr3_length: 13; j_call: TRBJ2-7; d_call: TRBD2; clone_size: few; v_call: TRBV24-1; cdr3_nt: TGTGCCACCAGTGATTTCGCGGGAGGCGAGCAGTACTTC; cdr3_aa: CATSDFAGGEQYF
cdr3_length: 14; j_call: TRBJ2-1; d_call: TRBD2; clone_size: .; v_call: TRBV29-1; cdr3_nt: TGCAGCTTGGGTAGCGGGGGCCCTTACAGTGAGCAGTTCTTC; cdr3_aa: CSLGSGGPYSEQFF
cdr3_length: 14; j_call: TRBJ1-5; d_call: .; clone_size: many; v_call: TRBV28; cdr3_nt: TGTGCCAGCAGTTTGCGGGGGCGAGATCAGCCCCAGCATTTT; cdr3_aa: CASSLRGRDQPQHF
cdr3_length: 16; j_call: TRBJ1-3; d_call: .; clone_size: .; v_call: TRBV15; cdr3_nt: TGTGCCACCAGCAGAGATGGCCCGGGTGCTGGAAACACCATATATTTT; cdr3_aa: CATSRDGPGAGNTIYF
cdr3_length: 12; j_call: TRBJ1-6; d_call: .; clone_size: .; v_call: TRBV7-2; cdr3_nt: TGTGCCAGCAGCCTACCCCTTTCACCCCTCCACTTT; cdr3_aa: CASSLPLSPLHF
cdr3_length: 15; j_call: TRBJ1-2; d_call: TRBD1; clone_size: few; v_call: TRBV7-2; cdr3_nt: TGTGCCAGCAGCTTCGGACAGGGCTCCAACTATGGCTACACCTTC; cdr3_aa: CASSFGQGSNYGYTF
cdr3_length: 13; j_call: TRBJ1-2; d_call: TRBD1; clone_size: .; v_call: TRBV19; cdr3_nt: TGTGCCAGTAGTAGATCCGGGACAGAAGACTACACCTTC; cdr3_aa: CASSRSGTEDYTF
cdr3_length: 13; j_call: TRBJ2-7; d_call: TRBD1; clone_size: many; v_call: TRBV7-8; cdr3_nt: TGTGCCAGCGGGACAGGGACCCTCTACGAGCAGTACTTC; cdr3_aa: CASGTGTLYEQYF
cdr3_length: 14; j_call: TRBJ2-1; d_call: TRBD1; clone_size: .; v_call: TRBV19; cdr3_nt: TGTGCCAGTACCCCCGGGACAGTCTACAATGAGCAGTTCTTC; cdr3_aa: CASTPGTVYNEQFF
cdr3_length: 12; j_call: TRBJ2-7; d_call: .; clone_size: .; v_call: TRBV5-4; cdr3_nt: TGTGCCGGCAGCTTGGGCGGCTACGAGCAGTACTTC; cdr3_aa: CAGSLGGYEQYF
cdr3_length: 16; j_call: TRBJ2-7; d_call: TRBD1; clone_size: many; v_call: TRBV27; cdr3_nt: TGTGCCAGCAGTTTAAGGGGCAGGGGGCTTATCTACGAGCAGTACTTC; cdr3_aa: CASSLRGRGLIYEQYF
cdr3_length: 14; j_call: TRBJ1-5; d_call: .; clone_size: .; v_call: TRBV2; cdr3_nt: TGTGCCAGCAGTGCCCTACAGAACAGTCAGCCCCAGCATTTT; cdr3_aa: CASSALQNSQPQHF
cdr3_length: 17; j_call: TRBJ1-5; d_call: .; clone_size: .; v_call: TRBV19; cdr3_nt: TGTGCCAGTAGTATCCAACCAACAGCTTATAGCAATCAGCCCCAGCATTTT; cdr3_aa: CASSIQPTAYSNQPQHF
cdr3_length: 14; j_call: TRBJ2-7; d_call: .; clone_size: .; v_call: TRBV12-3/TRBV12-4; cdr3_nt: TGTGCCAGCAGTTTTCAGGGCGGGGAGTACGAACAGTACTTC; cdr3_aa: CASSFQGGEYEQYF
cdr3_length: 15; j_call: TRBJ1-1; d_call: TRBD1; clone_size: .; v_call: TRBV10-1; cdr3_nt: TGCGCCAGCAGTACTAACAGGGGGCCGAACACTGAAGCTTTCTTT; cdr3_aa: CASSTNRGPNTEAFF
cdr3_length: 12; j_call: TRBJ1-2; d_call: .; clone_size: .; v_call: TRBV10-3; cdr3_nt: TGTGCCATCAGTGACGGGCAGGGGAGCTACACCTTC; cdr3_aa: CAISDGQGSYTF
cdr3_length: 15; j_call: TRBJ2-5; d_call: .; clone_size: .; v_call: TRBV15; cdr3_nt: TGTGCCACTCATCCAGGGACAAGGAAGGAAGAGACCCAGTACTTC; cdr3_aa: CATHPGTRKEETQYF
cdr3_length: 16; j_call: TRBJ2-7; d_call: TRBD1; clone_size: .; v_call: TRBV10-2; cdr3_nt: TGCGCCAGCAGTGCGCACCATTGGACAGGGAAATACGAGCAGTACTTC; cdr3_aa: CASSAHHWTGKYEQYF
cdr3_length: 14; j_call: TRBJ1-6; d_call: .; clone_size: .; v_call: TRBV2; cdr3_nt: TGTGCCAGCACCCGAGGGGCCCTTAATTCACCCCTCCACTTT; cdr3_aa: CASTRGALNSPLHF
cdr3_length: 15; j_call: TRBJ2-7; d_call: .; clone_size: few; v_call: TRBV28; cdr3_nt: TGTGCCAGCAGTTTATTAGTGGAAAATTACTACGAGCAGTACTTC; cdr3_aa: CASSLLVENYYEQYF
cdr3_length: 15; j_call: TRBJ1-6; d_call: .; clone_size: .; v_call: TRBV19; cdr3_nt: TGTGCCAGTAGTATGTGGATGGGGGAAGTTTCACCCCTCCACTTT; cdr3_aa: CASSMWMGEVSPLHF
cdr3_length: 16; j_call: TRBJ2-6; d_call: .; clone_size: many; v_call: TRBV2; cdr3_nt: TGTGCCAGCACAGATGGCCGCCGCCCTGGGGCCAACGTCCTGACTTTC; cdr3_aa: CASTDGRRPGANVLTF
cdr3_length: 13; j_call: TRBJ2-3; d_call: .; clone_size: .; v_call: TRBV20-1; cdr3_nt: TGCAGTGCTCCTTGGTGTAGCACAGATACGCAGTATTTT; cdr3_aa: CSAPWCSTDTQYF
cdr3_length: 15; j_call: TRBJ2-1; d_call: .; clone_size: once; v_call: TRBV13; cdr3_nt: TGTGCCAGCAGCTTAGAGGGGGAGGTGGACAATGAGCAGTTCTTC; cdr3_aa: CASSLEGEVDNEQFF
cdr3_length: 14; j_call: TRBJ1-3; d_call: .; clone_size: once; v_call: TRBV25-1; cdr3_nt: TGTGCCAGCAGTGAACCAGGGTCTGGAAGCACCATATATTTT; cdr3_aa: CASSEPGSGSTIYF
cdr3_length: 16; j_call: TRBJ2-7; d_call: .; clone_size: .; v_call: TRBV20-1; cdr3_nt: TGCAGTGCTAGAGGGGCGACAGGCTCAATAATTTACGAGCAGTACTTC; cdr3_aa: CSARGATGSIIYEQYF
cdr3_length: 11; j_call: TRBJ2-7; d_call: .; clone_size: .; v_call: TRBV29-1; cdr3_nt: TGCAGCGTTGCCGGCGCCTACGAGCAGTACTTC; cdr3_aa: CSVAGAYEQYF
cdr3_length: 13; j_call: TRBJ2-7; d_call: .; clone_size: many; v_call: TRBV9; cdr3_nt: TGTGCCAGCAGCGCCATCACTTCCAACGAGCAGTACTTC; cdr3_aa: CASSAITSNEQYF
cdr3_length: 13; j_call: TRBJ2-1; d_call: .; clone_size: many; v_call: TRBV6-1; cdr3_nt: TGTGCCAGCAGTCCACGCGGCGGGATTGAGCAGTTCTTC; cdr3_aa: CASSPRGGIEQFF
cdr3_length: 16; j_call: TRBJ1-2; d_call: TRBD1; clone_size: many; v_call: TRBV5-6; cdr3_nt: TGTGCCAGCAACCACAGCTGGGACAGCGCAAACTATGGCTACACCTTC; cdr3_aa: CASNHSWDSANYGYTF